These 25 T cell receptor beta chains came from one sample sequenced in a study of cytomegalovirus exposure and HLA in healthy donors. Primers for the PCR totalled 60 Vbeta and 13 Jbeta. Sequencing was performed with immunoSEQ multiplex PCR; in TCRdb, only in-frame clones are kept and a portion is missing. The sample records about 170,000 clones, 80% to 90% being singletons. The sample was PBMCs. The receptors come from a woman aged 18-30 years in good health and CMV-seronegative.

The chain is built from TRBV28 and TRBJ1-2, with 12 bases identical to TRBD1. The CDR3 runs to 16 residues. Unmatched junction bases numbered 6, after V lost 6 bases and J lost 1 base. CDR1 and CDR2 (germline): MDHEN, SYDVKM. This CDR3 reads CASSWGTGGFNYGYTF. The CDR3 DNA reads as TGTGCCAGCAGCTGGGGGACAGGGGGCTTTAACTATGGCTACACCTTC.

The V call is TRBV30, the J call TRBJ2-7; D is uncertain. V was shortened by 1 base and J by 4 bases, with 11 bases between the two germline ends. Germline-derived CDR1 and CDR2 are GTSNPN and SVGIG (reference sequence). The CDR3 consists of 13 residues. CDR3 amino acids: CAWSGKFTYEQYF. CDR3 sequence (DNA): TGTGCCTGGAGTGGCAAGTTTACTTACGAGCAGTACTTC. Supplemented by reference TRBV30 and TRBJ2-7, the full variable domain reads SQTIHQWPATLVQPVGSPLSLECTVEGTSNPNLYWYRQAAGRGLQLLFYSVGIGQISSEVPQNLSASRPQDRQFILSSKKLLLSDSGFYLCAWSGKFTYEQYFGPGTRLTVT.

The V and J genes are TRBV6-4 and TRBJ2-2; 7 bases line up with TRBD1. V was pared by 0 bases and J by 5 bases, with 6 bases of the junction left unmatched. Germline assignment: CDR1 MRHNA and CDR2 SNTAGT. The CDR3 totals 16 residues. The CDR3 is CASSDSATGDTGELFF. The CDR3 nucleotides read TGTGCCAGCAGTGACTCTGCCACAGGGGATACCGGGGAGCTGTTTTTT.

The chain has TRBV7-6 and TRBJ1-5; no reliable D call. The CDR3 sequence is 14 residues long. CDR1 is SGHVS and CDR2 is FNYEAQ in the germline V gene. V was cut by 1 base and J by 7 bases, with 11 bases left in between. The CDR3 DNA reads TGTGCCAGCAGCTTAGAGATAACGGGGCAGCCCCAGCATTTT. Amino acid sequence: CASSLEITGQPQHF.

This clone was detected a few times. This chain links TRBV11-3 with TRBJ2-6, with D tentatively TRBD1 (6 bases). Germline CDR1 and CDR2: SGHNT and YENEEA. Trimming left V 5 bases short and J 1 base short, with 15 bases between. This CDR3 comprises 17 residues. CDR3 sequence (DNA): TGTGCCAGCAGCCCACGCCGCACAGGGTCTGGGGCCAACGTCCTGACTTTC. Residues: CASSPRRTGSGANVLTF.

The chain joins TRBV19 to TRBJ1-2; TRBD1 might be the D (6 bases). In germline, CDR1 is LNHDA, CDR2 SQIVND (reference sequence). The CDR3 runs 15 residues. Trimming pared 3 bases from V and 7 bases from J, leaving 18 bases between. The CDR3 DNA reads TGTGCCAGTAGTATTTGGGCACAGGGACGTGGTGGCTACACCTTC. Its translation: CASSIWAQGRGGYTF. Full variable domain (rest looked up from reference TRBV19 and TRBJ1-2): DGGITQSPKYLFRKEGQNVTLSCEQNLNHDAMYWYRQDPGQGLRLIYYSQIVNDFQKGDIAEGYSVSREKKESFPLTVTSAQKNPTAFYLCASSIWAQGRGGYTFGSGTRLTVV.

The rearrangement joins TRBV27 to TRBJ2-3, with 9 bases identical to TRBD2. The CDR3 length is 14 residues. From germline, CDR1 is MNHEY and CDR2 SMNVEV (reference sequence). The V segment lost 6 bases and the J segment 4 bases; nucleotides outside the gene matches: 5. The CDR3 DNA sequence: TGTGCCAGCAGGATTAGCGGGAGATCAGATACGCAGTATTTT. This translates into CASRISGRSDTQYF.

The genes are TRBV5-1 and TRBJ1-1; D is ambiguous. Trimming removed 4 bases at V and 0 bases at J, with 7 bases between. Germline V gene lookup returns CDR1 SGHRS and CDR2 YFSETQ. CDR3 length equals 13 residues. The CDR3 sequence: CASSRAMNTEAFF. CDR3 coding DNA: TGCGCCAGCAGCAGAGCCATGAACACTGAAGCTTTCTTT. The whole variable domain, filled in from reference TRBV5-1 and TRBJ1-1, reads KAGVTQTPRYLIKTRGQQVTLSCSPISGHRSVSWYQQTPGQGLQFLFEYFSETQRNKGNFPGRFSGRQFSNSRSEMNVSTLELGDSALYLCASSRAMNTEAFFGQGTRLTVV.

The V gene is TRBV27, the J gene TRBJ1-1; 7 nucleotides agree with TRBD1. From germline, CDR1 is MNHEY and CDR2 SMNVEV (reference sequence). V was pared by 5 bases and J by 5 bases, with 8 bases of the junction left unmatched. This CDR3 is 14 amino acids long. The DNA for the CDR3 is TGTGCCAGCAGTGTGACAGGGAGTAGGACTGAAGCTTTCTTT. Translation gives CASSVTGSRTEAFF.

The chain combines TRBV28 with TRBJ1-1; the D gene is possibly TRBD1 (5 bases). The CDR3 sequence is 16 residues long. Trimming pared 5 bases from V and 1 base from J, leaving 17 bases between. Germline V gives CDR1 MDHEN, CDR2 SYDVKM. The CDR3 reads CASSPTRDGGNTEAFF. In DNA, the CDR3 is TGTGCCAGCAGTCCAACCCGGGACGGGGGGAACACTGAAGCTTTCTTT.

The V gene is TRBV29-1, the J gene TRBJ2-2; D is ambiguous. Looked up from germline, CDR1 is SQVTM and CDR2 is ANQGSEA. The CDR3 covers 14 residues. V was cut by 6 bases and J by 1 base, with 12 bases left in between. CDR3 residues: CSVELAGNTGELFF. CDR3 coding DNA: TGCAGCGTAGAACTCGCAGGGAACACCGGGGAGCTGTTTTTT.

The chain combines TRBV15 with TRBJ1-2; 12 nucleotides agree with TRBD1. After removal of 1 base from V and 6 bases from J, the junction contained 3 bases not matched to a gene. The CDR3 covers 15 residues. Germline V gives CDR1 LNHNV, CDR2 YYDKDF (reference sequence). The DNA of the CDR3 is TGTGCCACCAGCAGAGCGGGACAGGGGGCGGATGGCTACACCTTC. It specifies CATSRAGQGADGYTF.

In DNA, the CDR3 is TGTGCCAGCAGCCTTCAAAGCGGGTCCGAGCAGTACTTC. Residues: CASSLQSGSEQYF. The gene calls are TRBV9 and TRBJ2-7, with D possibly matching TRBD2 (6 bases). This CDR3 has 13 residues. Trimming took 4 bases from V and 6 from J, leaving 14 bases between them. The V gene's germline CDR1 is SGDLS and CDR2 YYNGEE.

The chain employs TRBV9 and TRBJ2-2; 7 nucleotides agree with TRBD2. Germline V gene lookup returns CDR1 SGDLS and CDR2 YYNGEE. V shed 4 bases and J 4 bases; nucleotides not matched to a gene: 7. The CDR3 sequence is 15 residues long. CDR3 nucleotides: TGTGCCAGCAGCCCCACTAGCGTCAGCACCGGGGAGCTGTTTTTT. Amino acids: CASSPTSVSTGELFF.

The CDR3 protein is CASSHYLAESYEQYF. CDR3 coding DNA: TGTGCCAGCAGCCATTACCTAGCGGAGTCCTACGAGCAGTACTTC. This rearrangement joins TRBV4-2 to TRBJ2-7; TRBD2 aligns across 7 bases. The germline CDR1 and CDR2 sequences are LGHNA and YNFKEQ. Unmatched junction bases numbered 6, after V lost 3 bases and J lost 1 base. The length of the CDR3 is 15 residues.

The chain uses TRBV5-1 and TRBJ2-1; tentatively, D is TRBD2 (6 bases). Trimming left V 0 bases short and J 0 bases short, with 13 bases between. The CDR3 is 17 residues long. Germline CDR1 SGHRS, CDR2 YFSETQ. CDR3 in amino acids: CASSLALGRGSYNEQFF. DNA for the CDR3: TGCGCCAGCAGCTTGGCTCTAGGGCGGGGCTCCTACAATGAGCAGTTCTTC.

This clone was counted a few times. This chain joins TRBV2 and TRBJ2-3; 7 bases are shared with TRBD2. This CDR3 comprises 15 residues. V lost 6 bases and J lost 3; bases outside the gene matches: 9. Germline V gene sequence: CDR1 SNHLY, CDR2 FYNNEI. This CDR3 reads CASSGAREITDTQYF. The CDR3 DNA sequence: TGTGCCAGCAGCGGGGCGCGGGAGATTACAGATACGCAGTATTTT.

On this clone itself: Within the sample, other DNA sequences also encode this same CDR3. CDR3 coding DNA: TGTGCCAGCAGTTTAAGAGGGGGTTACGAGCAGTACTTC. Its protein product is CASSLRGGYEQYF. V gene TRBV27 combines with J gene TRBJ2-7, with TRBD1 as a possible D gene (6 bases). The CDR3 spans 13 residues. V lost 2 bases and J lost 4, with 9 bases in between. Germline V lookup: CDR1 MNHEY, CDR2 SMNVEV (reference sequence).

The DNA of the CDR3 is TGTGCCAGCAGTTTTAGGGCCGGGACACTCGGTACTGAAGCTTTCTTT. As protein: CASSFRAGTLGTEAFF. This chain links TRBV27 with TRBJ1-1; weak D call: TRBD1 (6 bases). Germline V gene data show CDR1 as MNHEY and CDR2 as SMNVEV (reference sequence). Trimming pared 3 bases from V and 5 bases from J, leaving 19 bases between. The CDR3 extends over 16 amino acids.

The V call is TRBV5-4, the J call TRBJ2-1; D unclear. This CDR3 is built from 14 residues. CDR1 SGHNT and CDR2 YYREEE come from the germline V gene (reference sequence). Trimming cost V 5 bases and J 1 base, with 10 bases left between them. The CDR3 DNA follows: TGTGCCAGCAGTACACCGAGGTCCTACAATGAGCAGTTCTTC. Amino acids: CASSTPRSYNEQFF. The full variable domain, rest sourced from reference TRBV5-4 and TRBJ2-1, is ETGVTQSPTHLIKTRGQQVTLRCSSQSGHNTVSWYQQALGQGPQFIFQYYREEENGRGNFPPRFSGLQFPNYSSELNVNALELDDSALYLCASSTPRSYNEQFFGPGTRLTVL.

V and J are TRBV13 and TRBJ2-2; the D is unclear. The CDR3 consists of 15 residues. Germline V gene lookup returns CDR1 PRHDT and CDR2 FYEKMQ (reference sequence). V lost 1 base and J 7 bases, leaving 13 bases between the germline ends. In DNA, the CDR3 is TGTGCCAGCAGCTTAGACTTCATTTCCGGCGGGGAGCTGTTTTTT. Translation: CASSLDFISGGELFF.

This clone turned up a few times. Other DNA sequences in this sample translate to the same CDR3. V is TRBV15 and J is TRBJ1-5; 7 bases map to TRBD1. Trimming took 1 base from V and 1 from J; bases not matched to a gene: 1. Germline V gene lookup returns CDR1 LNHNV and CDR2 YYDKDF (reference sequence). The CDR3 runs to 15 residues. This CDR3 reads CATSRGQGSNQPQHF. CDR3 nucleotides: TGTGCCACCAGCAGAGGACAGGGAAGCAATCAGCCCCAGCATTTT.

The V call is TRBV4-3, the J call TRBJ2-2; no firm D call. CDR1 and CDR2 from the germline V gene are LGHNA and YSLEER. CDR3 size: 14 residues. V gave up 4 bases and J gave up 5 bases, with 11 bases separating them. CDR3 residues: CASSRARRTGELFF. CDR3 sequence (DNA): TGCGCCAGCAGCCGGGCAAGAAGGACCGGGGAGCTGTTTTTT.

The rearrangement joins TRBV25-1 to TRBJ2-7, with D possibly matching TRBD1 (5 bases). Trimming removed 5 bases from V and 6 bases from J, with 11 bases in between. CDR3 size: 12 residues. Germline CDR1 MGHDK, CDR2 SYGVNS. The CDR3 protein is CASSTPDSEQYF. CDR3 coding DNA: TGTGCCAGCAGTACTCCCGACAGCGAGCAGTACTTC.

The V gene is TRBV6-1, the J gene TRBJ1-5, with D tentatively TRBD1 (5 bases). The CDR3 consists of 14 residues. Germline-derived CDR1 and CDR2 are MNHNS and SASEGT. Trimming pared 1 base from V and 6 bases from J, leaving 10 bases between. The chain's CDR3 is CASSEVAGLQPQHF. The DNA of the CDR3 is TGTGCCAGCAGTGAAGTGGCAGGGCTTCAGCCCCAGCATTTT.